A single sample is the source of the 21 T cell receptor beta chains below, sequenced in a study of patients and donors after allogeneic stem cell transplantation. TCRdb recomputed calls from the RT-PCR reads with MiXCR, one row per CDR3 protein. The sample yields roughly 960,000 distinct CDR3 sequences, roughly 17% seen once. Sequencing used blood, either unsorted or a sorted T cell fraction (not recorded which). The receptors stem from a human donor who was either an allogeneic HSCT recipient or a stem cell or donor lymphocyte infusion donor (not recorded which). It is not recorded whose cells these are; they may come from a transplant donor.

This chain connects TRBV29-1 to TRBJ2-7; D may correspond to TRBD1 or TRBD2 (6 bases each). Trimming pared 0 bases from V and 2 bases from J, leaving 11 bases between. Looked up from germline, CDR1 is SQVTM and CDR2 is ANQGSEA. The CDR3 is 14 residues long. The CDR3 spells CSVEDGGPPYEQYF. CDR3 DNA: TGCAGCGTTGAAGATGGGGGGCCCCCCTACGAGCAGTACTTC.

The count of this clonotype is one. This chain connects TRBV3-1 to TRBJ2-5, with 8 bases fitting TRBD2. Germline V gives CDR1 LGHDT, CDR2 YNNKEL (reference sequence). This CDR3 has 16 residues. The trim removed 4 bases at V and 4 bases at J, leaving 11 bases unmatched. CDR3 sequence reads: CASSPGVAGLAETQYF. The CDR3 coding sequence is TGTGCCAGCAGCCCCGGGGTAGCGGGACTGGCAGAGACCCAGTACTTC.

This clonotype has at least ten counts. Here the CDR3 reads CASSLPAGGIGAFF. The CDR3 DNA reads TGTGCCAGCAGCCTTCCAGCAGGGGGCATCGGAGCTTTCTTT. J is TRBJ1-1 and V is TRBV12-3 or TRBV12-4; 8 nucleotides match TRBD1. The V segment lost 6 bases and the J segment 10 bases; nucleotides outside the gene matches: 13. This CDR3 region has 14 residues.

This clonotype turned up a few times. V and J are TRBV2 and TRBJ2-7, with 11 bases matching TRBD2. CDR1 and CDR2 (germline): SNHLY, FYNNEI. V lost 3 bases and J lost 0; bases outside the gene matches: 4. This CDR3 comprises 16 residues. CDR3 bases: TGTGCCAGCAGTGAGGCGGGACTAGCGGACTCCTACGAGCAGTACTTC. Translation: CASSEAGLADSYEQYF.

This clonotype was recorded a few times. The CDR3 region has the DNA TGTGCCAGCAGCTTAGGTGTTTTTCTAGATACGCAGTATTTT. This gives the protein CASSLGVFLDTQYF. The J gene is TRBJ2-3, the V gene TRBV7-2; no reliable D call. Per germline, CDR1 SGHTA and CDR2 FQGNSA. CDR3 length equals 14 residues. V was clipped by 1 base and J by 5 bases, with 10 bases between them.

This clonotype was seen a handful of times. The chain joins TRBV15 to TRBJ1-1, with 7 bases identical to TRBD1. The V gene end was trimmed by 5 bases and the J gene end by 4 bases; junction bases not matched to a gene: 13. CDR1 and CDR2 (germline): LNHNV, YYDKDF (reference sequence). CDR3 length: 16 amino acids. The chain's CDR3 is CATSRQGTAQITEAFF. The CDR3 coding sequence is TGTGCCACCAGCCGACAGGGAACAGCTCAGATCACTGAAGCTTTCTTT.

This clonotype has just a few counts. The chain uses TRBV10-2 and TRBJ1-1; D ambiguous. V was pared by 4 bases and J by 1 base, with 4 bases between. CDR1 is WSHSY and CDR2 is SAAADI in the germline V gene. The CDR3 is 12 amino acids. CDR3: CASSVANTEAFF. DNA of the CDR3: TGCGCCAGCAGTGTGGCGAACACTGAAGCTTTCTTT.

This chain connects TRBV19 to TRBJ2-1, with D uncertain. V lost 4 bases, J lost 4 bases, and 20 bases lay in between. Germline loops: CDR1 LNHDA, CDR2 SQIVND (reference sequence). The CDR3 is 17 residues long. The CDR3 spells CASSTHPTLSQYNEQFF. CDR3 DNA: TGTGCCAGTAGTACCCATCCTACGTTGTCCCAATACAATGAGCAGTTCTTC.

The chain employs TRBV30 and TRBJ2-1; D remains ambiguous. The V gene's germline CDR1 is GTSNPN and CDR2 SVGIG (reference sequence). V gave up 4 bases and J gave up 9 bases, with 16 bases separating them. CDR3 length equals 13 residues. The DNA of the CDR3 is TGTGCCTGGAATAAAGGTGAGAGGAGTGAGCAGTTCTTC. This codes for CAWNKGERSEQFF.

This clonotype was found many times. This chain connects TRBV12-3 or TRBV12-4 to TRBJ2-7; no definite D call. With 4 bases removed from V and 1 base from J, the gap between germline ends came to 8 bases. This CDR3 contains 13 residues. DNA for the CDR3: TGTGCCAGCAGTTCCCACGGGTCCTACGAGCAGTACTTC. Protein: CASSSHGSYEQYF.

The chain couples TRBV12-3 or TRBV12-4 to TRBJ2-7; possibly TRBD1 or TRBD2 for D (5 bases each). Trimming left V 6 bases short and J 7 bases short, with 19 bases between. The CDR3 extends over 14 amino acids. The CDR3 DNA follows: TGTGCCAGCAGGGCGTCCGGGACCCTTTGGGAGCAGTACTTC. It specifies CASRASGTLWEQYF.

V is TRBV4-3 and J is TRBJ1-1, with a weak D call TRBD1 (5 bases). V was shortened by 3 bases and J by 6 bases, with 11 bases between the two germline ends. This CDR3 contains 13 residues. Germline CDR1 reads LGHNA; CDR2 reads YSLEER. As DNA, the CDR3 is TGCGCCAGCAGCCATCTACAGGCGTCTGAAGCTTTCTTT. Its translation is CASSHLQASEAFF.

This clonotype was recorded a few times. The V and J genes are TRBV4-1 and TRBJ2-7; no definite D call. Germline lookup yields CDR1 MGHRA and CDR2 YSYEKL. V lost 1 base and J lost 3, with 13 bases in between. The CDR3 totals 15 residues. The CDR3 is CASSQVNSQNYEQYF. The DNA of the CDR3 is TGCGCCAGCAGCCAAGTTAACAGCCAGAACTACGAGCAGTACTTC.

This chain connects TRBV15 to TRBJ2-7; TRBD2 aligns across 7 bases. J was trimmed by 3 bases and V by 8 bases; bases with no gene match: 10. This CDR3 spans 14 amino acids. CDR1 is LNHNV and CDR2 is YYDKDF in the germline V gene (reference sequence). CDR3 bases: TGTGCCACCTCCCCGGGGGGAGGTGGCTACGAGCAGTACTTC. It translates to CATSPGGGGYEQYF.

Only a few counts were recorded for this clonotype. The J gene is TRBJ1-5, the V gene TRBV6-1, with D possibly matching TRBD1 (5 bases). The CDR3 spans 16 residues. Per germline, CDR1 MNHNS and CDR2 SASEGT. The V and J ends lost 4 bases and 3 bases respectively, with 16 bases between them. The CDR3 bases are TGTGCCAGCAGTGTCCTGCCAGGGAGAAACAATCAGCCCCAGCATTTT. Translated: CASSVLPGRNNQPQHF.

This clonotype was detected a few times. V is TRBV4-2 and J is TRBJ1-1; 7 bases map to TRBD1. CDR1 and CDR2 (germline): LGHNA, YNFKEQ. The length of the CDR3 is 16 residues. J lost 4 bases, V lost 4 bases, and 12 bases had no gene match. The DNA of the CDR3 is TGTGCCAGCAGCCCTAACTACCGGCAGGGGGGCACTGAAGCTTTCTTT. This codes for CASSPNYRQGGTEAFF.

This clonotype was detected a few times. V and J are TRBV20-1 and TRBJ1-1, with D unresolved. The CDR3 has 12 residues. The V and J ends lost 3 bases and 3 bases respectively, with 8 bases between them. Germline-derived CDR1 and CDR2 are DFQATT and SNEGSKA (reference sequence). The CDR3 coding sequence is TGCAGTGCTAGTTATGTGGACACTGAAGCTTTCTTT. This codes for CSASYVDTEAFF.

The V and J genes are TRBV11-3 and TRBJ2-2; 7 nucleotides agree with TRBD2. This CDR3 spans 16 amino acids. CDR1 is SGHNT and CDR2 is YENEEA in the germline V gene. Germline trimming cut 5 bases from V and 1 base from J; bases unmatched to any gene: 7. The CDR3 DNA reads as TGTGCCAGCAGCCCAATCGGCGGGAGGAACACCGGGGAGCTGTTTTTT. Translating gives CASSPIGGRNTGELFF.

This clonotype was seen a few times. The chain recombines TRBV20-1 with TRBJ2-7, with 8 nucleotides matching TRBD2. This CDR3 contains 15 residues. The V segment lost 0 bases and the J segment 2 bases; nucleotides outside the gene matches: 6. Per the germline V gene, CDR1 is DFQATT and CDR2 is SNEGSKA (reference sequence). The CDR3 region is CSARDPQRGTYEQYF. The CDR3 bases are TGCAGTGCTAGAGATCCCCAGCGGGGGACCTACGAGCAGTACTTC.

This clonotype has only a few counts. The rearrangement joins TRBV6-5 to TRBJ2-7; D may match TRBD1 or TRBD2 (5 bases each). CDR3 size: 14 residues. Germline lookup yields CDR1 MNHEY and CDR2 SVGAGI. Trimming left V 4 bases short and J 1 base short, with 11 bases between. CDR3 sequence reads: CASSSGRSSYEQYF. The CDR3 nucleotides are TGTGCCAGCAGTTCGGGACGCTCGTCCTACGAGCAGTACTTC.

The chain links TRBV9 to TRBJ1-2; TRBD1 agrees at 7 bases. The ends lost 4 bases at V and 6 bases at J; junction bases unmatched: 12. Germline loops: CDR1 SGDLS, CDR2 YYNGEE. The CDR3 sequence is 15 residues long. The DNA of the CDR3 is TGTGCCAGCAGCCCCAATACAGGGGTGGAAAATGGCTACACCTTC. Protein product: CASSPNTGVENGYTF. The full variable domain, its missing parts supplied by reference TRBV9 and TRBJ1-2, is DSGVTQTPKHLITATGQRVTLRCSPRSGDLSVYWYQQSLDQGLQFLIQYYNGEERAKGNILERFSAQQFPDLHSELNLSSLELGDSALYFCASSPNTGVENGYTFGSGTRLTVV.